These T cell receptor beta chains were read from a single sample in a study of T cells after posttransplantation cyclophosphamide. The assay was immunoSEQ multiplex PCR, and TCRdb's table has in-frame clones only and misses some. The sample includes about 2,900 clones, none of them occurring once. This specimen was PBMCs, taken after allogeneic stem cell transplant with posttransplant cyclophosphamide. The receptors were sampled from a female patient aged 45-60 years who received an allogeneic stem cell transplant from a related donor, was CMV-positive, and had no GVHD. Part of the T cell pool may stem from the graft donor. Both conserved end residues are part of each CDR3. Fields, in order: J gene, clone size, V gene, D gene, CDR3 protein, CDR3 DNA. A D gene is named only where the DNA matches it firmly. The size entry gives once, few, many, or a class for an expanded clone.

j_gene: TRBJ1-4; abundance: medium-sized; v_gene: TRBV19; d_gene: NA; CDR3aa: CASSTWGRVLEKLFF; CDR3nt: TGTGCCAGTAGCACATGGGGCAGGGTCCTCGAAAAACTGTTTTTT
j_gene: TRBJ1-2; abundance: many; v_gene: TRBV6-1; d_gene: NA; CDR3aa: CASSVFKDGYTF; CDR3nt: TGTGCCAGCAGTGTTTTTAAGGATGGCTACACCTTC
j_gene: TRBJ1-3; abundance: medium-sized; v_gene: TRBV5-1; d_gene: NA; CDR3aa: CASSLETGSGNTIYF; CDR3nt: TGCGCCAGCAGCTTGGAAACAGGGAGCGGAAACACCATATATTTT
j_gene: TRBJ2-3; abundance: medium-sized; v_gene: TRBV5-1; d_gene: NA; CDR3aa: CASSPRGWGGRDTDTQYF; CDR3nt: TGCGCCAGCAGCCCCCGAGGTTGGGGGGGCAGGGACACAGATACGCAGTATTTT
j_gene: TRBJ2-1; abundance: medium-sized; v_gene: TRBV19; d_gene: TRBD2; CDR3aa: CASSRTSGRSSYNEQFF; CDR3nt: TGTGCCAGTTCAAGGACTAGCGGTCGGAGCTCCTACAATGAGCAGTTCTTC
j_gene: TRBJ1-5; abundance: many; v_gene: TRBV7-8; d_gene: TRBD1; CDR3aa: CASTRGTAGNQPQHF; CDR3nt: TGTGCCAGCACCCGAGGGACAGCAGGCAATCAGCCCCAGCATTTT
j_gene: TRBJ2-2; abundance: many; v_gene: TRBV27; d_gene: NA; CDR3aa: CASSFGASTGELFF; CDR3nt: TGTGCCAGCAGTTTTGGAGCGAGCACCGGGGAGCTGTTTTTT
j_gene: TRBJ1-4; abundance: many; v_gene: TRBV12-3/TRBV12-4; d_gene: NA; CDR3aa: CASSLFLTNEKLFF; CDR3nt: TGTGCCAGCAGTTTATTCCTAACTAATGAAAAACTGTTTTTT
j_gene: TRBJ1-6; abundance: many; v_gene: TRBV6-2/TRBV6-3; d_gene: NA; CDR3aa: CASTGRLVGVSPLHF; CDR3nt: TGTGCCAGCACCGGGAGATTGGTAGGGGTATCACCCCTCCACTTT
j_gene: TRBJ2-1; abundance: medium-sized; v_gene: TRBV18; d_gene: NA; CDR3aa: CASSLLASSYNEQFF; CDR3nt: TGTGCCAGCTCACTGCTGGCAAGCTCCTACAATGAGCAGTTCTTC
j_gene: TRBJ2-7; abundance: many; v_gene: TRBV29-1; d_gene: TRBD1; CDR3aa: CSVIIGQGGQQYF; CDR3nt: TGCAGCGTAATAATCGGACAGGGAGGACAGCAGTACTTC
j_gene: TRBJ1-2; abundance: many; v_gene: TRBV29-1; d_gene: NA; CDR3aa: CSSEANYGYTF; CDR3nt: TGCAGCTCAGAGGCCAACTATGGCTACACCTTC
j_gene: TRBJ2-7; abundance: many; v_gene: TRBV2; d_gene: NA; CDR3aa: CASSEILAPTYEQYF; CDR3nt: TGTGCCAGCAGTGAGATTCTAGCGCCGACCTACGAGCAGTACTTC
j_gene: TRBJ2-7; abundance: many; v_gene: TRBV7-8; d_gene: NA; CDR3aa: CASSLVLASYEQYF; CDR3nt: TGTGCCAGCAGCTTAGTTTTAGCTTCCTACGAGCAGTACTTC
j_gene: TRBJ1-3; abundance: medium-sized; v_gene: TRBV7-9; d_gene: NA; CDR3aa: CASSLAGTRGNTIYF; CDR3nt: TGTGCCAGCAGCTTAGCTGGGACAAGAGGAAACACCATATATTTT
j_gene: TRBJ2-7; abundance: many; v_gene: TRBV7-8; d_gene: TRBD1; CDR3aa: CASSPTGQSYEQYF; CDR3nt: TGTGCCAGCAGCCCCACGGGACAGTCCTACGAGCAGTACTTC
j_gene: TRBJ1-5; abundance: many; v_gene: TRBV18; d_gene: NA; CDR3aa: CASSRAGENQPQHF; CDR3nt: TGTGCCAGCTCGAGAGCCGGGGAGAATCAGCCCCAGCATTTT
j_gene: TRBJ2-2; abundance: many; v_gene: TRBV2; d_gene: NA; CDR3aa: CASRSSRADTGELFF; CDR3nt: TGTGCCAGCAGGTCGAGCAGGGCGGACACCGGGGAGCTGTTTTTT
j_gene: TRBJ1-1; abundance: medium-sized; v_gene: TRBV5-8; d_gene: NA; CDR3aa: CASRARGETEAFF; CDR3nt: TGTGCCAGCAGGGCTAGGGGAGAGACTGAAGCTTTCTTT
j_gene: TRBJ2-1; abundance: medium-sized; v_gene: TRBV9; d_gene: NA; CDR3aa: CASSVAQLWDEQFF; CDR3nt: TGTGCCAGCAGCGTAGCACAGCTGTGGGATGAGCAGTTCTTC
j_gene: TRBJ2-1; abundance: many; v_gene: TRBV5-4; d_gene: NA; CDR3aa: CASSLTQGPYNEQFF; CDR3nt: TGTGCCAGCAGCTTGACGCAGGGGCCATACAATGAGCAGTTCTTC
j_gene: TRBJ2-5; abundance: medium-sized; v_gene: TRBV5-8; d_gene: TRBD2; CDR3aa: CASSLGLAGVGETQYF; CDR3nt: TGTGCCAGCAGCTTGGGACTAGCGGGAGTCGGAGAGACCCAGTACTTC
j_gene: TRBJ2-1; abundance: medium-sized; v_gene: TRBV27; d_gene: NA; CDR3aa: CASRISVPYNEQFF; CDR3nt: TGTGCCAGCAGAATCAGTGTCCCCTACAATGAGCAGTTCTTC
j_gene: TRBJ2-1; abundance: many; v_gene: TRBV25-1; d_gene: NA; CDR3aa: CASSVAGKASWSYNEQFF; CDR3nt: TGTGCCAGCAGTGTGGCGGGAAAGGCTTCGTGGTCCTACAATGAGCAGTTCTTC
j_gene: TRBJ1-5; abundance: many; v_gene: TRBV19; d_gene: NA; CDR3aa: CASSGSRGSTGPQHF; CDR3nt: TGTGCCAGTAGCGGGTCGAGGGGCTCGACCGGGCCCCAGCATTTT
j_gene: TRBJ2-7; abundance: many; v_gene: TRBV5-6; d_gene: NA; CDR3aa: CASSFLTGVGEQYF; CDR3nt: TGTGCCAGCAGCTTTTTGACAGGTGTTGGCGAGCAGTACTTC
j_gene: TRBJ2-1; abundance: medium-sized; v_gene: TRBV7-2; d_gene: NA; CDR3aa: CASSLAQGSAYNEQFF; CDR3nt: TGTGCCAGCAGCTTAGCGCAGGGGAGCGCCTACAATGAGCAGTTCTTC
j_gene: TRBJ2-7; abundance: many; v_gene: TRBV6-1; d_gene: NA; CDR3aa: CASSEYRLPSSYEQYF; CDR3nt: TGTGCCAGCAGTGAATATCGCCTACCTAGCTCCTACGAGCAGTACTTC
j_gene: TRBJ2-1; abundance: many; v_gene: TRBV7-6; d_gene: TRBD1; CDR3aa: CASSRTGEQFF; CDR3nt: TGTGCCAGCAGCAGGACAGGGGAGCAGTTCTTC
j_gene: TRBJ1-5; abundance: few; v_gene: TRBV18; d_gene: NA; CDR3aa: CASAGTANQPQHF; CDR3nt: TGTGCCAGCGCGGGGACCGCCAATCAGCCCCAGCATTTT
j_gene: TRBJ1-1; abundance: medium-sized; v_gene: TRBV2; d_gene: NA; CDR3aa: CASRDTYTEAFF; CDR3nt: TGTGCCAGCAGGGACACTTACACTGAAGCTTTCTTT
j_gene: TRBJ2-5; abundance: few; v_gene: TRBV29-1; d_gene: TRBD1; CDR3aa: CSAPDRVETQYF; CDR3nt: TGCAGCGCCCCGGACAGGGTGGAGACCCAGTACTTC
j_gene: TRBJ2-1; abundance: medium-sized; v_gene: TRBV10-1; d_gene: TRBD2; CDR3aa: CASSQGLARNEQFF; CDR3nt: TGCGCCAGCAGTCAGGGACTAGCGCGGAATGAGCAGTTCTTC
j_gene: TRBJ1-2; abundance: medium-sized; v_gene: TRBV6-4; d_gene: TRBD1; CDR3aa: CASSDFWTGPNYGYTF; CDR3nt: TGTGCCAGCAGTGACTTCTGGACAGGCCCTAACTATGGCTACACCTTC
j_gene: TRBJ2-7; abundance: many; v_gene: TRBV7-2; d_gene: NA; CDR3aa: CASSLAGRMTANIVYEQYF; CDR3nt: TGTGCCAGCAGCTTAGCGGGGCGGATGACAGCCAACATCGTCTACGAGCAGTACTTC
j_gene: TRBJ2-1; abundance: medium-sized; v_gene: TRBV28; d_gene: TRBD1; CDR3aa: CASSLPQGAPYNEQFF; CDR3nt: TGTGCCAGCAGTTTACCCCAGGGGGCGCCCTACAATGAGCAGTTCTTC
j_gene: TRBJ1-1; abundance: large; v_gene: TRBV25-1; d_gene: NA; CDR3aa: CASKQGSTEAFF; CDR3nt: TGTGCCAGCAAACAGGGATCGACTGAAGCTTTCTTT